This entry lists 12 T cell receptor beta chains sequenced from one sample in a study of identical twins. TCRdb ran MiXCR on the 5' RACE reads and lists one entry per CDR3 protein. The sample shows 500,000 to 650,000 distinct CDR3 sequences, 20% to 25% of them seen only once. The sample also formed part of further work on yellow fever vaccine responses in identical twins.

Sequenced sample: CD4+ T cells sorted from blood. These receptor sequences come from a young woman in good health.

This CDR3 reads CASSPGLTRQETQYF. In DNA, the CDR3 is TGTGCCAGCTCACCAGGCCTCACTCGCCAAGAGACCCAGTACTTC. J is TRBJ2-5 and V is TRBV18; D is unclear. CDR3 length equals 15 residues. Germline values: CDR1 KGHSH, CDR2 LQKENI. Trimming removed 2 bases at V and 1 base at J, with 11 bases between. The full variable domain, in which reference TRBV18 and TRBJ2-5 provide the parts outside the CDR3, is NAGVMQNPRHLVRRRGQEARLRCSPMKGHSHVYWYRQLPEEGLKFMVYLQKENIIDESGMPKERFSAEFPKEGPSILRIQQVVRGDSAAYFCASSPGLTRQETQYFGPGTRLLVL.

The table lists this clonotype with a few counts. The V call is TRBV12-3 or TRBV12-4, the J call TRBJ1-5; 8 nucleotides agree with TRBD1. The V segment lost 3 bases and the J segment 5 bases; nucleotides outside the gene matches: 9. There are 16 residues in the CDR3. Here the CDR3 DNA reads TGTGCCAGCAGTTTTGGGGACAGGCGGTTCGATCAGCCCCAGCATTTT. Protein product: CASSFGDRRFDQPQHF.

The chain combines TRBV20-1 with TRBJ2-7; 12 bases agree with TRBD2. Trimming at V came to 2 bases and at J to 6 bases, leaving 2 bases not matched to a gene. Germline CDR1 DFQATT, CDR2 SNEGSKA (reference sequence). This CDR3 is 13 amino acids long. As DNA, the CDR3 is TGCAGTGCTAGAACTAGCGGGAGGTTCGAGCAGTACTTC. It encodes CSARTSGRFEQYF.

This clonotype was observed a handful of times. The rearrangement joins TRBV20-1 to TRBJ2-7, with D tentatively TRBD2 (6 bases). The germline gives CDR1 DFQATT, CDR2 SNEGSKA (reference sequence). V was cut by 5 bases and J by 3 bases, with 20 bases left in between. The CDR3 covers 15 residues. The CDR3 DNA reads TGCAGTGCTGTCTTTCCCTGGGGGGAGGACTACGAGCAGTACTTC. Protein product: CSAVFPWGEDYEQYF.

The table lists this clonotype with a few counts. The chain has TRBV19 and TRBJ2-1, with D tentatively TRBD1 or TRBD2 (5 bases each). The CDR3 runs 15 residues. In germline, CDR1 is LNHDA, CDR2 SQIVND (reference sequence). The germline V and J ends were trimmed by 7 bases and 7 bases, with 20 bases remaining between them. The CDR3: CASTPGTSLGNEQFF. CDR3 nucleotides: TGTGCCAGTACCCCCGGGACCTCCCTGGGGAATGAGCAGTTCTTC.

This clonotype was observed a few times. The chain carries TRBV5-1 and TRBJ2-1, with 11 bases lining up with TRBD2. Looked up from germline, CDR1 is SGHRS and CDR2 is YFSETQ. The CDR3 consists of 16 residues. With V trimmed by 4 bases and J by 4 bases, 7 bases remained unmatched. The CDR3 bases are TGCGCCAGCAGCCTCATTCTAGCGGGGGGATACAATGAGCAGTTCTTC. Encoded protein: CASSLILAGGYNEQFF.

V usage is TRBV5-5 and J usage is TRBJ2-7; 9 bases line up with TRBD1. V was clipped by 2 bases and J by 2 bases; unmatched bases: 5. Germline V gives CDR1 SGHKS, CDR2 YYEKEE (reference sequence). CDR3 size: 15 residues. For the CDR3, the DNA is TGTGCCAGCAGCTTCCCGGACAGGGGTGCCTACGAGCAGTACTTC. Protein sequence: CASSFPDRGAYEQYF.

With regard to this clonotype: Relative to the germline gene, one junction end is altered; a read error may explain this. The rearrangement links TRBV7-9 to TRBJ2-7, with D perhaps TRBD2 (6 bases). Looked up from germline, CDR1 is SEHNR and CDR2 is FQNEAQ (reference sequence). The CDR3 sequence is 15 residues long. The CDR3 spells CASSLGGLPDADPHF. CDR3 nucleotide sequence: TGTGCCAGCAGCTTAGGGGGACTGCCAGACGCGGACCCCCACTTC.

The chain has TRBV7-2 and TRBJ2-1; possibly TRBD1 or TRBD2 for D (6 bases each). CDR3 length: 16 residues. V dropped 2 bases and J dropped 6 bases, with 17 bases sitting between them. Germline V gives CDR1 SGHTA, CDR2 FQGNSA. CDR3 sequence reads: CASSLRTGAGSNEQFF. CDR3 DNA sequence: TGTGCCAGCAGCTTAAGGACGGGGGCCGGAAGCAATGAGCAGTTCTTC.

This clonotype appeared a few times. The rearrangement links TRBV12-3 or TRBV12-4 to TRBJ2-7; tentative D call: TRBD1 (5 bases). Trimming left V 2 bases short and J 3 bases short, with 11 bases between. The CDR3 runs 14 residues. As DNA, the CDR3 is TGTGCCAGCAGTTTAAGTATTAGGGGCTACGAGCAGTACTTC. Its protein is CASSLSIRGYEQYF.

The chain employs TRBV12-3 or TRBV12-4 and TRBJ2-5, with 9 bases matching TRBD1. The CDR3 consists of 15 residues. V was clipped by 2 bases and J by 5 bases; unmatched bases: 6. This CDR3 is CASSLTGTGRETQYF. The CDR3 DNA reads as TGTGCCAGCAGTTTAACCGGGACAGGGAGGGAGACCCAGTACTTC.

This clonotype was seen more than once but under ten times. The chain is built from TRBV2 and TRBJ2-3, with D tentatively TRBD2 (6 bases). This CDR3 comprises 12 residues. V was trimmed by 5 bases and J by 10 bases, leaving 13 bases between them. Germline CDR1 reads SNHLY; CDR2 reads FYNNEI. DNA of the CDR3: TGTGCCAGCAGTCCCGGGACTTTTGCGCAGTATTTT. Translating gives CASSPGTFAQYF.